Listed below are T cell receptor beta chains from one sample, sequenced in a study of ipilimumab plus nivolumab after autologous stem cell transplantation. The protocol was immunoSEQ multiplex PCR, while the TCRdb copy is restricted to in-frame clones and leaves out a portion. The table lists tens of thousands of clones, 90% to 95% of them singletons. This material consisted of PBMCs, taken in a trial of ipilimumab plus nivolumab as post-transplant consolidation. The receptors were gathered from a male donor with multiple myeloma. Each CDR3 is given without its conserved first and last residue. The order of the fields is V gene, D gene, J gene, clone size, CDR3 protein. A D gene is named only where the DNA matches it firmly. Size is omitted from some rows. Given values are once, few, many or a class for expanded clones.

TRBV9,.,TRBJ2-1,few,ASSVDGRDKGEQF
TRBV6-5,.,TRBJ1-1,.,ASSYSMRGDTEAF
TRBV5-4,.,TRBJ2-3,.,ASSPRGADTQY
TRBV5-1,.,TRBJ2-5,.,ATSRLALDETQY
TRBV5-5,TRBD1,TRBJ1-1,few,ASRMEGTALNTEAF
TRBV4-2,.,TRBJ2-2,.,ASSQEGGENTGELF
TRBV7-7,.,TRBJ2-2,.,ASSLGRGTGELF
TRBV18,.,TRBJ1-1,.,ASSPSGGGGLMYTEAF
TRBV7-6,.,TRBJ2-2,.,ASSLVLVTGELF
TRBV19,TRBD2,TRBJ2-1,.,ANKTRTSGIHGKYNEQF
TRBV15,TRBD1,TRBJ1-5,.,ATSSRKGTVNQPQH
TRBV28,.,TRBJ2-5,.,ASSVPGGLQETQY
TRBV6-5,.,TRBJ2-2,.,ASTHQTSTGELF
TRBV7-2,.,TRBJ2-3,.,ASSLGIGPPRADTQY
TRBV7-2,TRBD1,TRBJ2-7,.,ASSLETGGTYEQY
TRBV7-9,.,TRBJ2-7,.,ASSSVDEQY
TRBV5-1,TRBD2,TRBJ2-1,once,ASSLGVLASGANEQF
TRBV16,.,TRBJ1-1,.,ASSQWSTSNTEAF
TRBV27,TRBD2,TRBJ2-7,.,ASSILPAGASEQY
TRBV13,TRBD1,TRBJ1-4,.,ASSTQGGEKLF
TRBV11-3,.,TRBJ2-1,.,ASSFEGIYNEQF
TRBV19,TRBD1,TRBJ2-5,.,ASSGGAGGLETQY
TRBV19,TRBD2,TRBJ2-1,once,ASSKTSGRLDEQF
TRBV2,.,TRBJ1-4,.,ASRTGFEKLF
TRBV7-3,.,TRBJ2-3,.,ASSNGGYSTDTQY
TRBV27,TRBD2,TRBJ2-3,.,ASSESGGEGTDTQY
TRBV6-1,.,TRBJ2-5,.,ASSERETQY
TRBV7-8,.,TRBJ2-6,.,ASSFQGPGANVLT
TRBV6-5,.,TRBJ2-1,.,ASSYMRDLARNEQF
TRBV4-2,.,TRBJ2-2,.,ASSQAQNTGELF
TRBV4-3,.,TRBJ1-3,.,ASSQDGRASGNTIY
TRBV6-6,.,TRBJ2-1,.,ASSYGGPGGGNEQF
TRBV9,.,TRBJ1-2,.,ASSSGVSGYT
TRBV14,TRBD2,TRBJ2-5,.,ASSQDGLAGETQY
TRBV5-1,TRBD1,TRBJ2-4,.,ASSLGDSSNIQY